One T cell receptor beta chain is described in this entry. This clone occurred once. Its antigen target is currently unknown. No per-base quality is available; no much larger clone lies one base away. The CDR3 regions of human TCRbeta chains were subjected to immunosequencing. The study's processing was this. Repertoire TCRs were matched against a reference library of SARS-CoV-2-specific TCRs generated with the MIRA antigen-specificity platform. Breadth meant the fraction of unique TCRs that were SARS-CoV-2-associated, whereas depth meant the fraction of total T cells that were SARS-CoV-2-associated. Each spike-specific TCR was assigned to its reactive spike region and to a CD4 or CD8 class using the MIRA data. Log10-transformed breadth and depth values were compared by one-way ANOVA with Sidak's multiple comparisons tests. TCRdb re-hosts the immuneACCESS table, in-frame sequences only. Its copies lack some clones; in the studies checked, an unresolved V gene accounts for under half of them, and the cause for the rest is not known. V, J and clone size are those of that table, while D and trimming were read from the DNA. The sample table shows 150,000 or so clones, and just over 90% are seen once. The ten most abundant clones make up around 1.2% of the sample.

The record originates from a study of T cell responses to AZD1222 COVID-19 vaccine (dated by TCRdb to the early 2020s). About the investigation overall: TCR sequencing covered 230 to 250 trial participants: 200 to 220 given two doses of AZD1222 and approximately 26 given two doses of MenACWY control vaccine. Trial participants were enrolled by age into subgroups of 18-55, 56-69 and 70-plus years, and around 150, 28 and 57 TCR-sequenced participants, respectively, were included in these subgroups. General findings and caveats noted by the study authors: The vaccine-associated CD4 TCRs covered the entire spike protein, and the dominant responses fell in regions 160-218 and 743-854. Reportedly, almost half of the unique spike-specific TCRs recognized epitopes lying outside the regions that are mutated in the B.1.351 and B.1.1.7 variants. Participants were mostly white British, with more females than males. The authors suggested clonal diversity may have been underestimated. Conclusions about previously exposed vaccinees are limited because only five to seven AZD1222 recipients were SARS-CoV-2 seropositive at baseline. Because no day 14 peak-response samples were available, repertoires were characterized only after the peak T cell response. In the small 56-69-year group, the increase in depth fell short of significance, most likely because of low power. Spike-specific TCR breadth and depth rose significantly after two AZD1222 doses compared with day 0 and with MenACWY recipients.

Sample time point, as interpreted from the label and publication: about 28 days (+/-7) after the second vaccine dose. AZD1222 recipients whose second dose came at about 4 weeks and those whose second dose came at about 12 weeks were combined into one group, since spike-specific TCR depth and breadth did not differ between the two schedules. Vaccinee samples were obtained from the UK trials COV001 and COV002, which included a single-blind randomized controlled phase 2/3 trial of AZD1222 (ChAdOx1 nCoV-19) in healthy adults. For TCRbeta chain sequencing, PBMC samples were collected from trial participants at day 0 and at day 28 after the second dose. CDR1 LGHDT and CDR2 YNNKEL were looked up in the germline V gene (reference sequence). Including the terminal cysteine and phenylalanine, the CDR3 comprises 16 residues. Left in the record is the CDR3 DNA by itself, 48 bases read in frame from the first base. For this chain, trimming is 0 bases at the V end and 4 bases at the J end, and the number of junction bases without a gene match is 5.

The sequence came from an adult who received the AZD1222 COVID-19 vaccine. The input for sequencing was peripheral blood, taken 28 days after the second AZD1222 dose. The sequence links TRBV3-1 (or the pseudogene TRBV3-2) to TRBJ1-2, with 10 bases matching TRBD1. DNA sequence: TGTGCCAGCAGCCAAGATAGCAGGACAGGGGGCTATGGCTACACCTTC. This sequence encodes CASSQDSRTGGYGYTF.